A selection of T cell receptor beta chains follows, all from one sample in a study of cytomegalovirus exposure and HLA in healthy donors. Sequencing used immunoSEQ multiplex PCR; TCRdb keeps in-frame clones, though not all of them. The sample carries about 120,000 clones, roughly three quarters recorded once. The sequenced sample consisted of PBMCs. The source of these receptors is a woman between 40 and 50 years old in good health and CMV-seropositive. Both conserved end residues are part of each CDR3. D genes are given only for firm matches. Clone sizes are given selectively: once, few, many, or a class where the clone is expanded.

v_call: TRBV7-7; clone_size: .; j_call: TRBJ1-2; d_call: .; cdr3_aa: CASSLVQGGYGYTF; cdr3_nt: TGTGCTAGCAGCTTAGTTCAGGGCGGCTATGGCTACACCTTC
v_call: TRBV6-6; clone_size: .; j_call: TRBJ1-1; d_call: .; cdr3_aa: CASTGRVTRSNTEAFF; cdr3_nt: TGTGCCAGCACGGGGAGGGTGACGAGGTCGAACACTGAAGCTTTCTTT
v_call: TRBV9; clone_size: .; j_call: TRBJ1-6; d_call: TRBD1; cdr3_aa: CASSSRQGIGSPLHF; cdr3_nt: TGTGCCAGCAGCTCCAGACAGGGAATCGGTTCACCCCTCCACTTT
v_call: TRBV6-5; clone_size: .; j_call: TRBJ1-2; d_call: .; cdr3_aa: CASRSAGTYYGYTF; cdr3_nt: TGTGCCAGCAGGAGCGCAGGGACTTACTATGGCTACACCTTC
v_call: TRBV18; clone_size: .; j_call: TRBJ2-7; d_call: TRBD1; cdr3_aa: CASSPPFQDRGSYEQYF; cdr3_nt: TGTGCCAGCTCACCACCGTTCCAAGACAGGGGCTCCTACGAGCAGTACTTC
v_call: TRBV11-1; clone_size: .; j_call: TRBJ1-2; d_call: .; cdr3_aa: CASSLPPGYGYTF; cdr3_nt: TGTGCCAGCAGCTTGCCGCCCGGCTATGGCTACACCTTC
v_call: TRBV5-8; clone_size: .; j_call: TRBJ1-4; d_call: .; cdr3_aa: CASSSRGAPNEKLFF; cdr3_nt: TGTGCCAGCAGCAGTCGGGGGGCCCCTAATGAAAAACTGTTTTTT
v_call: TRBV4-1; clone_size: .; j_call: TRBJ1-5; d_call: .; cdr3_aa: CASSQMSRSTSNQPQHF; cdr3_nt: TGCGCCAGCAGCCAAATGTCGAGGAGTACTAGCAATCAGCCCCAGCATTTT
v_call: TRBV6-6; clone_size: .; j_call: TRBJ1-4; d_call: .; cdr3_aa: CASSYISGKGEKLFF; cdr3_nt: TGTGCCAGCAGTTACATTTCAGGGAAGGGTGAAAAACTGTTTTTT
v_call: TRBV19; clone_size: .; j_call: TRBJ1-6; d_call: TRBD1; cdr3_aa: CASSSPGQSYNSPLHF; cdr3_nt: TGTGCCAGTAGTTCCCCGGGACAGTCCTATAATTCACCCCTCCACTTT
v_call: TRBV19; clone_size: .; j_call: TRBJ2-7; d_call: .; cdr3_aa: CASSGPNSYEQYF; cdr3_nt: TGTGCCAGTAGTGGGCCGAACTCCTACGAGCAGTACTTC
v_call: TRBV29-1; clone_size: few; j_call: TRBJ1-2; d_call: .; cdr3_aa: CSVVTGNYGYTF; cdr3_nt: TGCAGCGTCGTGACAGGAAACTATGGCTACACCTTC
v_call: TRBV4-2; clone_size: .; j_call: TRBJ2-5; d_call: TRBD1; cdr3_aa: CASSQEPGQRETQYF; cdr3_nt: TGTGCCAGCAGCCAGGAACCGGGACAGAGGGAGACCCAGTACTTC
v_call: TRBV7-7; clone_size: .; j_call: TRBJ2-2; d_call: .; cdr3_aa: CASSSQTGTNTGELFF; cdr3_nt: TGTGCTAGCAGTTCCCAGACAGGAACGAACACCGGGGAGCTGTTTTTT
v_call: TRBV14; clone_size: once; j_call: TRBJ2-3; d_call: .; cdr3_aa: CASSQTSDTQYF; cdr3_nt: TGTGCCAGCAGCCAAACTTCGGATACGCAGTATTTT
v_call: TRBV5-6; clone_size: .; j_call: TRBJ2-5; d_call: TRBD2; cdr3_aa: CASRTSGGTRETQYF; cdr3_nt: TGTGCCAGCAGGACCAGCGGGGGGACGAGAGAGACCCAGTACTTC
v_call: TRBV7-7; clone_size: .; j_call: TRBJ1-6; d_call: .; cdr3_aa: CASSLDEFSPLHF; cdr3_nt: TGTGCCAGCAGCTTAGATGAGTTTTCACCCCTCCACTTT
v_call: TRBV27; clone_size: .; j_call: TRBJ2-1; d_call: TRBD2; cdr3_aa: CASSISGGLYNEQFF; cdr3_nt: TGTGCCAGCAGTATTAGCGGGGGGCTATACAATGAGCAGTTCTTC
v_call: TRBV6-1; clone_size: few; j_call: TRBJ2-5; d_call: TRBD1; cdr3_aa: CASKGASAGQETQYF; cdr3_nt: TGTGCCAGCAAGGGGGCTTCGGCGGGCCAAGAGACCCAGTACTTC
v_call: TRBV19; clone_size: .; j_call: TRBJ1-4; d_call: .; cdr3_aa: CASRNPGVTNEKLFF; cdr3_nt: TGTGCCAGTAGGAACCCAGGGGTAACTAATGAAAAACTGTTTTTT
v_call: TRBV6-1; clone_size: .; j_call: TRBJ1-2; d_call: .; cdr3_aa: CASQSGGTNYGYTF; cdr3_nt: TGTGCCAGCCAGTCGGGCGGGACTAACTATGGCTACACCTTC
v_call: TRBV30; clone_size: .; j_call: TRBJ1-4; d_call: TRBD1; cdr3_aa: CAFDRTGTEKLFF; cdr3_nt: TGTGCCTTCGATAGGACAGGAACTGAAAAACTGTTTTTT